Following are 8 T cell receptor beta chains from one sample sequenced in a study of blood T cell repertoires in COVID-19. Only in-frame clones appear in the TCRdb table, and some are missing; sequencing was by immunoSEQ multiplex PCR. The sample carries hundreds of thousands of clones, around 86% recorded once. Sequenced material: peripheral blood. The receptor set was obtained from a woman in her twenties or thirties with active or convalescent COVID-19.

This clone has a single count. The V and J genes are TRBV19 and TRBJ2-2; TRBD1 aligns across 7 bases. Per the germline V gene, CDR1 is LNHDA and CDR2 is SQIVND (reference sequence). V gave up 9 bases and J gave up 8 bases; unmatched junction bases: 6. The CDR3 length is 12 residues. The CDR3 nucleotides are TGTGCCAGCCGACAGGGATTAGGGGAGCTGTTTTTT. This sequence encodes CASRQGLGELFF.

The rearrangement joins TRBV18 to TRBJ1-6, with a tentative D call TRBD1 (5 bases). The germline CDR1 and CDR2 sequences are KGHSH and LQKENI. Trimming removed 2 bases at V and 7 bases at J, with 15 bases between. The CDR3 runs to 16 residues. CDR3 coding DNA: TGTGCCAGCTCACCAAGGCAGGGAGGCGAGAATTCACCCCTCCACTTT. Its protein product is CASSPRQGGENSPLHF.

The V gene is TRBV11-2, the J gene TRBJ2-3; maybe TRBD1 (7 bases). Trimming cost V 10 bases and J 0 bases, with 14 bases left between them. Germline V gene data show CDR1 as SGHAT and CDR2 as FQNNGV. This CDR3 has 14 amino acids. The CDR3 sequence: CATGGGSSTDTQYF. CDR3 in DNA: TGTGCCACCGGAGGGGGCTCTAGCACAGATACGCAGTATTTT.

In this sample, this clone turned up once. This chain joins TRBV10-2 and TRBJ1-2; no clear D. Germline-derived CDR1 and CDR2 are WSHSY and SAAADI. This CDR3 spans 14 amino acids. V was trimmed by 2 bases and J by 0 bases, leaving 7 bases between them. This CDR3 is CASSEAISNYGYTF. The CDR3 DNA is TGCGCCAGCAGTGAGGCGATATCTAACTATGGCTACACCTTC.

This clone was found once. The genes are TRBV3-1 (or the pseudogene TRBV3-2) and TRBJ1-1, with D maybe TRBD1 (5 bases). The CDR3 sequence is 16 residues long. Germline V gene sequence: CDR1 LGHDT, CDR2 YNNKEL (reference sequence). V was shortened by 4 bases and J by 6 bases, with 21 bases between the two germline ends. The CDR3 spells CASSLRVGDYGAEAFF. DNA for the CDR3: TGTGCCAGCAGCCTTAGGGTGGGGGACTACGGGGCTGAAGCTTTCTTT.

This chain connects TRBV6-1 to TRBJ2-2, with TRBD2 matching 12 bases. The junction had 8 bases not matched to a gene; V was cut back by 3 bases and J by 3 bases. CDR3 length equals 18 residues. CDR1 is MNHNS, CDR2 SASEGT, per germline. The CDR3 bases are TGTGCCAGCAGTGACGCTAGCGGGAGGGTCGCTTACACCGGGGAGCTGTTTTTT. The encoded protein is CASSDASGRVAYTGELFF.

This chain connects TRBV20-1 to TRBJ1-2; no firm D call. The CDR3 runs 13 residues. Germline CDR1 and CDR2: DFQATT and SNEGSKA (reference sequence). Trimming pared 3 bases from V and 3 bases from J, leaving 11 bases between. CDR3 sequence reads: CSASREADYGYTF. The CDR3 DNA reads as TGCAGTGCTAGTAGGGAGGCAGACTATGGCTACACCTTC.

This chain joins TRBV5-1 and TRBJ2-3, with TRBD2 matching over 10 bases. The CDR3 is 16 amino acids. The germline V gene has CDR1 SGHRS and CDR2 YFSETQ. Losses at the gene ends were 0 bases for V and 4 bases for J; bases not matched to a gene: 5. Here the CDR3 DNA reads TGCGCCAGCAGCTTGGAGTCTAGCGGGGGCGCAGATACGCAGTATTTT. As protein: CASSLESSGGADTQYF.